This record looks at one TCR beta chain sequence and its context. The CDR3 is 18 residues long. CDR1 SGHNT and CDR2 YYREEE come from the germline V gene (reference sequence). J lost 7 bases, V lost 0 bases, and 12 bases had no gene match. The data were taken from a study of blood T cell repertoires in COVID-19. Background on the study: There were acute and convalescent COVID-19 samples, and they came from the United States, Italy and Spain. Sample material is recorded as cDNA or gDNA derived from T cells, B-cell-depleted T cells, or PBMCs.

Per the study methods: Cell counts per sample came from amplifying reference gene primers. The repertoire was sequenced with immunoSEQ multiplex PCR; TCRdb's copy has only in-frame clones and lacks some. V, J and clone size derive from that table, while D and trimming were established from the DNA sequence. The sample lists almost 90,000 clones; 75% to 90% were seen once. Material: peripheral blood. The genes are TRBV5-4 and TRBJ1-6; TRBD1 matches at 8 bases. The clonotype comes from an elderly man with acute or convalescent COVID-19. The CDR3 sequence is CASSLGGAGGRKNSPLHF. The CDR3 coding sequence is TGTGCCAGCAGCTTGGGAGGGGCAGGGGGCCGGAAGAATTCACCCCTCCACTTT.